This is a list of T cell receptor beta chains from one sample in a study of response to subunit inactivated influenza vaccine. TCRdb passed the RT-PCR reads through MiXCR, listing each CDR3 protein once. The data contain about 650,000 distinct CDR3 sequences, around 15% of them singletons. The sample was PBMCs from blood, taken around two weeks before vaccination. The receptors were gathered from a middle-aged man who received an inactivated influenza vaccine. The CDR3 runs from the conserved cysteine through the conserved F or W. Each record gives: D gene, clone size, V gene, J gene, CDR3 protein, CDR3 DNA. The D gene is left open where the match is weak. Only part of the rows carry a size: once, few, many, or a class if the clone is expanded.

>TRBD2|.|TRBV12-3/TRBV12-4|TRBJ2-1
CASSPSGISYNEQFF
TGTGCCAGCAGCCCCAGCGGGATCTCCTACAATGAGCAGTTCTTC
>.|.|TRBV24-1|TRBJ1-2
CATSDFGLNYGYTF
TGTGCCACCAGTGATTTTGGATTAAACTATGGCTACACCTTC
>TRBD1|.|TRBV20-1|TRBJ2-7
CSARRQGNYEQYF
TGCAGTGCTAGACGACAGGGCAACTACGAGCAGTACTTC
>.|many|TRBV7-2|TRBJ1-2
CASSLAAGVGYTF
TGTGCCAGCAGCTTGGCGGCAGGGGTTGGCTACACCTTC
>.|.|TRBV30|TRBJ2-2
CAWSLMWGAGTGELFF
TGTGCCTGGAGTCTTATGTGGGGGGCCGGTACCGGGGAGCTGTTTTTT
>.|many|TRBV29-1|TRBJ2-7
CSVVSGRRFGAYEQYF
TGCAGCGTTGTATCCGGACGGAGATTCGGGGCCTACGAGCAGTACTTC
>TRBD2|once|TRBV28|TRBJ2-6
CASSPGTSITGANVLTF
TGTGCCAGCAGCCCCGGGACTAGCATAACTGGGGCCAACGTCCTGACTTTC
>.|few|TRBV20-1|TRBJ1-2
CSARDLGRPNYGYTF
TGCAGTGCTAGAGATCTCGGCAGGCCGAACTATGGCTACACCTTC
>.|.|TRBV18|TRBJ2-2
CASSPLPRGANTGELFF
TGTGCCAGCTCACCACTCCCCCGGGGCGCGAACACCGGGGAGCTGTTTTTT
>TRBD2|few|TRBV6-1|TRBJ2-1
CASNSGLAGSNEQFF
TGTGCCAGCAACAGTGGACTAGCGGGGTCCAATGAGCAGTTCTTC
>TRBD2|.|TRBV4-2|TRBJ2-1
CASSPLAGGPGEQFF
TGTGCCAGCAGCCCCCTGGCGGGGGGGCCTGGTGAGCAGTTCTTC
>.|.|TRBV20-1|TRBJ2-1
CSAGGTRGEQFF
TGCAGTGCTGGCGGGACAAGGGGTGAGCAGTTCTTC
>.|few|TRBV4-3|TRBJ1-2
CASSQDQGTYGYTF
TGCGCCAGCAGCCAAGACCAGGGAACCTATGGCTACACCTTC
>.|few|TRBV10-3|TRBJ2-1
CAISDPPDNEQFF
TGTGCCATCAGTGACCCACCTGACAATGAGCAGTTCTTC
>TRBD1|many|TRBV12-3/TRBV12-4|TRBJ2-2
CASSPRDRATGELFF
TGTGCCAGCAGTCCCCGGGACAGGGCTACCGGGGAGCTGTTTTTT
>.|few|TRBV15|TRBJ1-1
CATSREEGKAFF
TGTGCCACCAGCAGAGAGGAGGGGAAAGCTTTCTTT
>.|.|TRBV20-1|TRBJ2-2
CSARDSPRTGELFF
TGCAGTGCTAGGGACAGCCCGAGAACCGGGGAGCTGTTTTTT
>TRBD2|.|TRBV10-3|TRBJ2-3
CAISESPSGRGHTQYF
TGTGCCATCAGTGAGTCGCCTAGCGGGAGGGGTCATACGCAGTATTTT
>.|many|TRBV3-1|TRBJ2-2
CASSQDLWQRNTGELFF
TGTGCCAGCAGCCAAGATCTGTGGCAGAGAAACACCGGGGAGCTGTTTTTT
>TRBD2|few|TRBV5-1|TRBJ2-1
CASRGGGESSYNEQFF
TGCGCCAGCAGGGGGGGAGGGGAGAGCTCCTACAATGAGCAGTTCTTC
>.|few|TRBV15|TRBJ1-2
CATSENNYGYTF
TGTGCCACCAGCGAAAACAACTATGGCTACACCTTC
>.|few|TRBV12-3/TRBV12-4|TRBJ2-1
CAVGVSSYNEQFF
TGTGCCGTTGGGGTGAGCTCCTACAATGAGCAGTTCTTC
>.|few|TRBV9|TRBJ2-1
CASSLSGASSGGEQFF
TGTGCCAGCAGCCTCTCCGGGGCTAGTTCGGGCGGTGAGCAGTTCTTC
>.|.|TRBV7-6|TRBJ2-5
CASSAQFQETQYF
TGTGCCAGCAGCGCCCAATTCCAAGAGACCCAGTACTTC
>.|.|TRBV20-1|TRBJ2-3
CSARGPRDGLDTQYF
TGCAGTGCTAGAGGTCCCCGGGACGGTTTAGATACGCAGTATTTT
>.|.|TRBV4-1|TRBJ2-2
CASSQRRGANTGELFF
TGCGCCAGCAGCCAGCGGAGGGGAGCGAACACCGGGGAGCTGTTTTTT
>.|few|TRBV11-2|TRBJ2-1
CASGPIYNEQFF
TGTGCCAGCGGGCCTATCTACAATGAGCAGTTCTTC
>.|few|TRBV11-2|TRBJ2-2
CASSLEGGRGRAELFF
TGTGCCAGCAGCTTAGAAGGGGGGCGTGGACGGGCAGAGCTGTTTTTT
>.|many|TRBV4-3|TRBJ2-5
CASSPNWGETQYF
TGCGCCAGCAGCCCCAACTGGGGGGAGACCCAGTACTTC
>.|few|TRBV5-1|TRBJ1-2
CASSLSTNYGYTF
TGCGCCAGCAGCTTGTCGACTAACTATGGCTACACCTTC
>.|.|TRBV6-2/TRBV6-3|TRBJ2-7
CASSPTAYEQYF
TGTGCCAGCAGTCCGACCGCATACGAGCAGTACTTC
>.|many|TRBV12-3/TRBV12-4|TRBJ2-1
CASNSGTGYNEQFF
TGTGCCAGCAACTCCGGGACTGGCTACAATGAGCAGTTCTTC
>.|.|TRBV29-1|TRBJ2-2
CSVGSSWSAGELFF
TGCAGCGTTGGTTCTAGCTGGTCGGCCGGGGAGCTGTTTTTT
>.|few|TRBV3-1|TRBJ2-1
CASSQGNRWGDEQFF
TGTGCCAGCAGCCAAGGCAACAGGTGGGGGGATGAGCAGTTCTTC
>TRBD1|.|TRBV19|TRBJ2-3
CASRDRNTDTQYF
TGTGCCAGTAGGGACAGGAACACAGATACGCAGTATTTT
>.|.|TRBV3-2|TRBJ2-1
CASCQDGDRFSQLEQFF
TGTGCCTCCTGCCAAGATGGAGACAGGTTTTCCCAATTAGAGCAGTTCTTC
>TRBD1|.|TRBV10-3|TRBJ2-7
CAIRGQGASQYF
TGTGCCATCAGAGGACAGGGGGCGAGTCAGTACTTC
>.|few|TRBV28|TRBJ1-4
CASSLDLGTHEKLFF
TGTGCCAGCAGTTTGGATTTAGGGACACATGAAAAACTGTTTTTT
>.|few|TRBV3-1|TRBJ2-1
CASSLEGVEQFF
TGTGCCAGCAGTCTAGAGGGTGTTGAGCAGTTCTTC
>.|few|TRBV7-2|TRBJ1-3
CASSLATGAGNTIYF
TGTGCCAGCAGCTTAGCTACCGGAGCCGGAAACACCATATATTTT
>.|.|TRBV5-1|TRBJ2-7
CASAPTETGEQYF
TGCGCCAGCGCCCCTACAGAAACTGGGGAGCAGTACTTC
>TRBD1|few|TRBV19|TRBJ1-4
CASRSTGSNEKLFF
TGTGCCAGTAGGTCGACAGGGTCGAATGAAAAACTGTTTTTT
>TRBD1|few|TRBV7-2|TRBJ2-3
CASRGGPDTQYF
TGTGCCAGCAGAGGGGGCCCAGATACGCAGTATTTT
>TRBD2|few|TRBV20-1|TRBJ2-3
CSARPLRGVNTDTQYF
TGCAGTGCTAGACCCTTGCGGGGGGTGAACACAGATACGCAGTATTTT
>.|.|TRBV28|TRBJ2-5
CASSPASRGETQYF
TGTGCCAGCAGTCCAGCGTCAAGGGGAGAGACCCAGTACTTC
>.|.|TRBV4-2|TRBJ1-6
CASSQDSPSRSSSPLHF
TGTGCCAGCAGCCAAGATTCGCCCTCAAGATCAAGTTCACCCCTCCACTTT
>.|few|TRBV20-1|TRBJ1-2
CSARPTNYGYTF
TGCAGTGCTAGGCCGACCAACTATGGCTACACCTTC
>TRBD2|few|TRBV11-2|TRBJ2-1
CSSSLGAGGPLINEQFF
TGTTCCAGCAGCCTGGGAGCGGGGGGCCCTCTCATTAATGAGCAGTTCTTC
>.|.|TRBV29-1|TRBJ2-5
CSVLIGAAGETQYF
TGCAGCGTTCTGATCGGAGCGGCCGGGGAGACCCAGTACTTC
>TRBD1|many|TRBV3-1|TRBJ1-6
CASSHYRDRGTSSPLHF
TGTGCCAGCAGCCACTACCGGGACAGGGGGACCAGCTCACCCCTCCACTTT
>.|.|TRBV30|TRBJ2-7
CAWSVLDGYEQYF
TGTGCCTGGAGTGTACTCGACGGCTACGAGCAGTACTTC
>.|few|TRBV5-1|TRBJ2-1
CASAIAESSYNEQFF
TGCGCCAGCGCGATAGCGGAGAGCTCCTACAATGAGCAGTTCTTC
>.|many|TRBV10-1|TRBJ1-1
CASSEPRGLAFF
TGCGCCAGCAGTGAGCCCAGAGGGTTGGCTTTCTTT
>.|few|TRBV28|TRBJ2-2
CASSPLVPSNTGELFF
TGTGCCAGCAGTCCCCTCGTTCCCTCGAACACCGGGGAGCTGTTTTTT
>.|.|TRBV10-3|TRBJ2-2
CATTGTPLNTGELFF
TGTGCCACCACCGGGACACCTTTAAACACCGGGGAGCTGTTTTTT